Listed here are 20 T cell receptor beta chains from one sample, sequenced in a study of beta chain features in type 1 diabetes. Study-wide results and limits: In all four CD4+ subsets, TCRB CDR3 length was significantly, moderately reduced in type 1 diabetes.

Reverse transcribing all isolated RNA meant expressed TCRB transcripts were sequenced. Clones were read by immunoSEQ multiplex PCR, and TCRdb kept only the in-frame ones, dropping some. The data contain 160,000 or so clones, roughly 60% of them singletons. No antigen has been identified for these receptors. Material: naive CD4+ T cells from blood. The source is a young man with type 1 diabetes.

The chain recombines TRBV7-7 with TRBJ2-1; D is unresolved. The CDR3 totals 15 residues. Germline V CDR1 and CDR2: SSHAT, FNYEAQ (reference sequence). The V gene lost 5 bases and the J gene lost 4 bases, with 15 bases spanning the gap. This chain's CDR3 is CASSPGAGLYNEQFF. The CDR3 DNA reads as TGTGCCAGCAGCCCCGGAGCCGGGCTATACAATGAGCAGTTCTTC.

This chain links TRBV13 with TRBJ1-4, with D perhaps TRBD1 (5 bases). CDR1 and CDR2 (germline): PRHDT, FYEKMQ (reference sequence). V was pared by 2 bases and J by 5 bases, with 18 bases between. This CDR3 comprises 17 residues. CDR3 bases: TGTGCCAGCAGCTTAACGAGAGGGGCAGGGACGAATGAAAAACTGTTTTTT. Translating it yields CASSLTRGAGTNEKLFF.

V is TRBV29-1 and J is TRBJ1-2, with D hard to call. From germline, CDR1 is SQVTM and CDR2 ANQGSEA. Trimming removed 3 bases at V and 7 bases at J, with 21 bases between. The CDR3 sequence is 15 residues long. The CDR3 DNA reads as TGCAGCGTTGATTCCGTCGCACGTCGAGTGGGTGGCTACACCTTC. Translated, it gives CSVDSVARRVGGYTF.

J is TRBJ2-2 and V is TRBV9, with a tentative D call TRBD1 (6 bases). Trimming took off 0 bases at V and 0 bases at J, with 9 bases between the two ends. The germline CDR1 and CDR2 sequences are SGDLS and YYNGEE. The CDR3 loop spans 16 amino acids. The chain's CDR3 is CASSVGQAPNTGELFF. The CDR3 region has the DNA TGTGCCAGCAGCGTAGGACAGGCACCGAACACCGGGGAGCTGTTTTTT.

This clone was recorded once. This chain joins TRBV30 and TRBJ2-2, with 7 positions matching TRBD1. J was trimmed by 4 bases and V by 3 bases; bases with no gene match: 2. This CDR3 has 13 residues. Germline V gene lookup returns CDR1 GTSNPN and CDR2 SVGIG (reference sequence). Here the CDR3 reads CAWRWDSTGELFF. Here the CDR3 DNA reads TGTGCCTGGAGGTGGGACAGCACCGGGGAGCTGTTTTTT.

The rearrangement joins TRBV29-1 to TRBJ1-5; 7 bases map to TRBD1. Germline values: CDR1 SQVTM, CDR2 ANQGSEA. V was pared by 4 bases and J by 5 bases, with 5 bases of the junction left unmatched. This CDR3 is 13 amino acids long. CDR3 region: CSVGTGTDQPQHF. The CDR3 DNA is TGCAGCGTTGGGACCGGGACAGATCAGCCCCAGCATTTT.

There are a few counts of this clone. V usage is TRBV29-1 and J usage is TRBJ1-4; D not resolved. Germline loops: CDR1 SQVTM, CDR2 ANQGSEA. The ends were cut back, 5 bases at V and 7 bases at J, with 11 bases in the middle. The CDR3 extends over 12 amino acids. DNA of the CDR3: TGCAGCGTTAAGGCCTCAGCTGAAAAACTGTTTTTT. Translated, it gives CSVKASAEKLFF.

This clone was seen a handful of times. The V and J genes are TRBV19 and TRBJ2-7; the D is unclear. Trimming cost V 5 bases and J 0 bases, with 14 bases left between them. The germline CDR1 and CDR2 sequences are LNHDA and SQIVND (reference sequence). This CDR3 spans 15 amino acids. The CDR3, as DNA: TGTGCCAGTAGTTACGAACCAACCAGCTCCTACGAGCAGTACTTC. Protein: CASSYEPTSSYEQYF.

Details on this clone: This sample also contains other DNA sequences that code for the same CDR3. Here the CDR3 reads CAWSAGDSNQPQHF. The CDR3 DNA sequence: TGTGCCTGGAGTGCGGGGGATAGCAATCAGCCCCAGCATTTT. The chain uses TRBV30 and TRBJ1-5; D is possibly TRBD1 (5 bases). The V end was cut by 1 base, the J end by 0 bases, with 7 bases between. Germline lookup yields CDR1 GTSNPN and CDR2 SVGIG (reference sequence). The CDR3 contains 14 residues.

The chain links TRBV9 to TRBJ2-5; 7 nucleotides match TRBD2. J lost 1 base, V lost 7 bases, and 10 bases had no gene match. This CDR3 has 15 residues. Germline CDR1 SGDLS, CDR2 YYNGEE. CDR3 region: CASGRTSDFQETQYF. CDR3 nucleotide sequence: TGTGCCAGCGGACGGACTAGTGACTTCCAAGAGACCCAGTACTTC.

This clone appeared a few times. The rearrangement uses TRBV7-2 and TRBJ2-1; 9 bases fit TRBD2. This CDR3 has 15 residues. Trimming at V came to 4 bases and at J to 8 bases, leaving 9 bases not matched to a gene. Per the germline V gene, CDR1 is SGHTA and CDR2 is FQGNSA. The CDR3 sequence is CASSSTSLAGHEQFF. The DNA for the CDR3 is TGTGCCAGCAGCTCCACCTCCCTAGCGGGACATGAGCAGTTCTTC.

The rearrangement uses TRBV12-5 and TRBJ2-1, with 9 bases identical to TRBD2. The ends lost 6 bases at V and 3 bases at J; junction bases unmatched: 3. This CDR3 is 14 amino acids long. The germline gives CDR1 LGHNT, CDR2 FRNRAP. CDR3 region: CASGRLADYNEQFF. The CDR3 DNA reads TGTGCTAGTGGACGACTAGCGGACTACAATGAGCAGTTCTTC.

The genes are TRBV9 and TRBJ1-4; TRBD1 aligns across 9 bases. J lost 8 bases, V lost 3 bases, and 8 bases had no gene match. The CDR3 loop spans 15 amino acids. In germline, CDR1 is SGDLS, CDR2 YYNGEE. CDR3: CASSARDRVSEKLFF. The CDR3 DNA reads TGTGCCAGCAGCGCCCGGGACAGGGTCAGCGAAAAACTGTTTTTT.

The chain carries TRBV29-1 and TRBJ1-2, with TRBD1 matching 9 bases. V trimming: 6 bases; J trimming: 2 bases; junction bases outside the gene matches: 7. The germline CDR1 and CDR2 sequences are SQVTM and ANQGSEA. This CDR3 has 14 residues. CDR3 residues: CSVEGQGRNYGYTF. For the CDR3, the DNA is TGCAGCGTGGAGGGACAGGGAAGGAACTATGGCTACACCTTC.

V and J are TRBV30 and TRBJ2-3; D is uncertain. The germline V gene has CDR1 GTSNPN and CDR2 SVGIG (reference sequence). V lost 3 bases, J lost 6 bases, and 7 bases lay in between. The CDR3 extends over 11 amino acids. The CDR3 sequence: CAWRDEDTQYF. CDR3 bases: TGTGCCTGGAGAGACGAGGATACGCAGTATTTT.

J is TRBJ1-2 and V is TRBV7-9; 9 nucleotides align to TRBD1. The CDR3 is 13 residues long. V lost 4 bases to trimming and J lost 8 bases; unmatched junction nucleotides: 5. Germline V gene lookup returns CDR1 SEHNR and CDR2 FQNEAQ (reference sequence). The CDR3 spells CASSWDRVGGYTF. As DNA, the CDR3 is TGTGCCAGCAGCTGGGACAGGGTTGGCGGCTACACCTTC.

The genes are TRBV18 and TRBJ2-5; unclear D gene. Germline loops: CDR1 KGHSH, CDR2 LQKENI. Trimming shortened V by 0 bases and J by 2 bases, and 7 bases separated the two germline ends. The CDR3 is made up of 14 amino acids. CDR3 in DNA: TGTGCCAGCTCACCACCGTCCAGACAAGAGACCCAGTACTTC. Protein sequence: CASSPPSRQETQYF. Full variable domain (missing parts from reference TRBV18 and TRBJ2-5): NAGVMQNPRHLVRRRGQEARLRCSPMKGHSHVYWYRQLPEEGLKFMVYLQKENIIDESGMPKERFSAEFPKEGPSILRIQQVVRGDSAAYFCASSPPSRQETQYFGPGTRLLVL.

This clone has a handful of counts. The V gene is TRBV29-1, the J gene TRBJ2-5; D may be TRBD1 (6 bases). The V gene lost 7 bases and the J gene lost 1 base, with 16 bases spanning the gap. Germline CDR1 SQVTM, CDR2 ANQGSEA. This CDR3 is 14 amino acids long. CDR3 residues: CSGLPGHTQETQYF. CDR3 DNA: TGCAGCGGCCTACCGGGACACACCCAAGAGACCCAGTACTTC.

The genes are TRBV4-3 and TRBJ2-7, with D hard to call. This CDR3 contains 13 residues. Trimming took off 0 bases at V and 4 bases at J, with 7 bases between the two ends. The germline gives CDR1 LGHNA, CDR2 YSLEER. CDR3 amino acids: CASSQDKGYEQYF. As DNA, the CDR3 is TGCGCCAGCAGCCAAGATAAAGGGTACGAGCAGTACTTC.

This chain uses TRBV7-9 with TRBJ1-6; D is uncertain. The CDR3 loop spans 13 amino acids. Trimming shortened V by 3 bases and J by 9 bases, and 9 bases separated the two germline ends. The germline gives CDR1 SEHNR, CDR2 FQNEAQ (reference sequence). In DNA, the CDR3 is TGTGCCAGCAGCTTTACTGACGGTTCACCCCTCCACTTT. This encodes CASSFTDGSPLHF.